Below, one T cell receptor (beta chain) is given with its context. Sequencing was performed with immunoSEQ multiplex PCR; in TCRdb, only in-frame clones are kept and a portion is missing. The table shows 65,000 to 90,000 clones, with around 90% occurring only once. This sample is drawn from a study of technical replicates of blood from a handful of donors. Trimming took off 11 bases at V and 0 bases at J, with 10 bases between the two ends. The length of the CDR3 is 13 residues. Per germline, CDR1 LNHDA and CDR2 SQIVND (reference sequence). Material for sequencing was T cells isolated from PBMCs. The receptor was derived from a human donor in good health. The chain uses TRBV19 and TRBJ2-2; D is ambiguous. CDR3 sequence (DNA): TGTGCCCCTTGCGCCACGAACACCGGGGAGCTGTTTTTT. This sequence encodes CAPCATNTGELFF. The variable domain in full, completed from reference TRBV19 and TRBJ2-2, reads DGGITQSPKYLFRKEGQNVTLSCEQNLNHDAMYWYRQDPGQGLRLIYYSQIVNDFQKGDIAEGYSVSREKKESFPLTVTSAQKNPTAFYLCAPCATNTGELFFGEGSRLTVL.